Presented here are 19 T cell receptor beta chains from one specimen sequenced in a study of blood T cell repertoires in COVID-19. Assay: immunoSEQ multiplex PCR; the TCRdb copy retains only in-frame clones and omits some. Altogether about 100,000 clones are present, around 90% being singletons, with the ten largest covering 1.5% to 2.5%. Sequencing was carried out using peripheral blood. Receptors originate from a woman aged 45-65 years with COVID-19, enrolled during active disease.

The rearrangement joins TRBV30 to TRBJ2-3; 7 bases are a match to TRBD2. Looked up from germline, CDR1 is GTSNPN and CDR2 is SVGIG (reference sequence). V gave up 7 bases and J gave up 2 bases; unmatched junction bases: 12. The CDR3 totals 15 residues. CDR3 DNA sequence: TGTGCCTACTCGGGGGGAAGACACCCCACAGATACGCAGTATTTT. It is translated as CAYSGGRHPTDTQYF.

The J gene is TRBJ1-1, the V gene TRBV2; TRBD1 is a possible D gene (6 bases). Germline CDR1 reads SNHLY; CDR2 reads FYNNEI. The CDR3 has 12 amino acids. V lost 10 bases and J lost 2, with 11 bases in between. CDR3 DNA: TGTGCCACACGGGACACAAACACTGAAGCTTTCTTT. Amino acids: CATRDTNTEAFF.

The chain has TRBV9 and TRBJ2-2; D is possibly TRBD1 (6 bases). Germline V gene sequence: CDR1 SGDLS, CDR2 YYNGEE. V was shortened by 7 bases and J by 1 base, with 11 bases between the two germline ends. This CDR3 comprises 14 residues. The CDR3 coding sequence is TGTGCCAGCCGGACAGTTGAGAACACCGGGGAGCTGTTTTTT. As protein: CASRTVENTGELFF.

V and J are TRBV7-2 and TRBJ2-3; D perhaps matches TRBD1 (7 bases). This CDR3 region has 17 residues. CDR1 SGHTA and CDR2 FQGNSA come from the germline V gene. V gave up 5 bases and J gave up 2 bases, with 20 bases separating them. CDR3 bases: TGTGCCAGCAGCCCACGGAGGGGGCTAGGGGCCACAGATACGCAGTATTTT. Residues: CASSPRRGLGATDTQYF.

The chain uses TRBV28 and TRBJ1-2; a possible D gene is TRBD1 (6 bases). The CDR3 sequence is 15 residues long. Trimming pared 6 bases from V and 8 bases from J, leaving 22 bases between. Germline V CDR1 and CDR2: MDHEN, SYDVKM. The CDR3 sequence is CASSPSLPGARGYTF. CDR3 DNA: TGTGCCAGCAGCCCATCGCTACCAGGGGCGAGGGGCTACACCTTC.

J is TRBJ1-1 and V is TRBV27, with D unclear. Trimming pared 1 base from V and 4 bases from J, leaving 13 bases between. CDR1 MNHEY and CDR2 SMNVEV come from the germline V gene (reference sequence). The CDR3 has 15 residues. The CDR3 nucleotides are TGTGCCAGCAGTTTATATGGCCCGGAGGCCACTGAAGCTTTCTTT. Its translation: CASSLYGPEATEAFF.

The sample holds one count of this clone. The chain is built from TRBV30 and TRBJ2-7, with D possibly being TRBD1 (6 bases). CDR3 length: 14 amino acids. V gave up 0 bases and J gave up 1 base, with 10 bases separating them. Germline V gene lookup returns CDR1 GTSNPN and CDR2 SVGIG (reference sequence). DNA of the CDR3: TGTGCCTGGAGTGTAATACAGGGTTCCTACGAGCAGTACTTC. It translates to CAWSVIQGSYEQYF.

The chain recombines TRBV19 with TRBJ1-2; D perhaps matches TRBD1 (5 bases). With 6 bases removed from V and 4 bases from J, the gap between germline ends came to 15 bases. The germline gives CDR1 LNHDA, CDR2 SQIVND (reference sequence). This CDR3 is 14 amino acids long. CDR3 region: CASRPPTVSYGYTF. In DNA, the CDR3 is TGTGCCAGTAGGCCTCCGACAGTCTCCTATGGCTACACCTTC.

The chain is built from TRBV9 and TRBJ2-1; D unclear. CDR3 length: 15 amino acids. The V gene lost 4 bases and the J gene lost 0 bases, with 11 bases spanning the gap. The germline V gene has CDR1 SGDLS and CDR2 YYNGEE. CDR3 nucleotides: TGTGCCAGCAGCCTTGCGATAAGCTCCTACAATGAGCAGTTCTTC. Encoded protein: CASSLAISSYNEQFF.

The chain is built from TRBV5-1 and TRBJ2-7; weak D call: TRBD2 (6 bases). This CDR3 is 15 amino acids long. The V and J ends lost 0 bases and 1 base respectively, with 11 bases between them. Germline assignment: CDR1 SGHRS and CDR2 YFSETQ. The CDR3, as DNA: TGCGCCAGCAGCTTGGCAGGAGGGAATTCCTACGAGCAGTACTTC. Its protein is CASSLAGGNSYEQYF.

The rearrangement joins TRBV14 to TRBJ1-1; D remains ambiguous. This CDR3 spans 14 amino acids. The germline V gene has CDR1 SGHDN and CDR2 FVKESK. Trimming removed 3 bases at V and 4 bases at J, with 12 bases between. CDR3 DNA sequence: TGTGCCAGCAGCCATACCCGGGGTGGCACTGAAGCTTTCTTT. The encoded protein is CASSHTRGGTEAFF.

The chain carries TRBV27 and TRBJ1-2; maybe TRBD1 (5 bases). The germline gives CDR1 MNHEY, CDR2 SMNVEV (reference sequence). The CDR3 is 13 residues long. The germline V and J ends were trimmed by 2 bases and 7 bases, with 11 bases remaining between them. CDR3 nucleotide sequence: TGTGCCAGCAGTTTAAAACCAGGGTCTGGCTACACCTTC. It is translated as CASSLKPGSGYTF.

V is TRBV5-1 and J is TRBJ1-2, with a possible D match to TRBD1 (5 bases). This CDR3 region has 14 residues. With 4 bases removed from V and 2 bases from J, the gap between germline ends came to 12 bases. Germline V gene sequence: CDR1 SGHRS, CDR2 YFSETQ. The CDR3 region is CASSPMEGNYGYTF. The CDR3 DNA is TGCGCCAGCAGCCCCATGGAGGGGAACTATGGCTACACCTTC.

The V gene is TRBV11-2, the J gene TRBJ1-1; the D is unclear. The CDR3 sequence is 13 residues long. The V and J ends lost 5 bases and 9 bases respectively, with 16 bases between them. Germline V gives CDR1 SGHAT, CDR2 FQNNGV. CDR3 amino acids: CASSPYGLKKAFF. The CDR3 DNA reads TGTGCCAGCAGCCCCTATGGACTGAAAAAAGCTTTCTTT.

The chain joins TRBV15 to TRBJ2-1; D is uncertain. The V end lost 3 bases, the J end lost 7 bases, and 10 bases lay between the germline ends. The CDR3 contains 13 residues. CDR1 and CDR2 (germline): LNHNV, YYDKDF (reference sequence). CDR3 nucleotide sequence: TGTGCCACCAGCAGGGCGTCGGGTAATGAGCAGTTCTTC. It encodes CATSRASGNEQFF.

This clone was seen just once. V is TRBV3-1 (or the pseudogene TRBV3-2) and J is TRBJ1-2, with 7 bases that match TRBD1. From germline, CDR1 is LGHDT and CDR2 YNNKEL (reference sequence). The V segment lost 4 bases and the J segment 8 bases; nucleotides outside the gene matches: 10. There are 14 residues in the CDR3. The DNA of the CDR3 is TGTGCCAGCAGCCGTCCCGGGACAGCGTCCGGCTACACCTTC. This encodes CASSRPGTASGYTF.

The genes are TRBV6-5 and TRBJ1-1; TRBD1 agrees at 8 bases. V dropped 7 bases and J dropped 7; count of bases not matched to a gene: 5. This CDR3 is built from 12 residues. CDR1 and CDR2 (germline): MNHEY, SVGAGI. CDR3 DNA sequence: TGTGCCAGCAAGATACAGGGGGGTGAAGCTTTCTTT. It yields the protein CASKIQGGEAFF.

The count of this clone is one. For the CDR3, the DNA is TGTGCCAGCAGTTACTCGACGGGCGGGGGGCTCTCCTACAATGAGCAGTTCTTC. This sequence encodes CASSYSTGGGLSYNEQFF. The rearrangement links TRBV6-2 or TRBV6-3 to TRBJ2-1, with TRBD2 matching 8 bases. The CDR3 is made up of 18 amino acids. In germline, CDR1 is MNHEY, CDR2 SVGEGT. V was clipped by 0 bases and J by 0 bases; unmatched bases: 7.

This clone has more than one count but fewer than ten. This chain uses TRBV6-6 with TRBJ1-5; tentative D call: TRBD1 (5 bases). Trimming took 2 bases from V and 6 from J, leaving 14 bases between them. The CDR3 contains 15 residues. In germline, CDR1 is MNHNY, CDR2 SVGAGI (reference sequence). CDR3 DNA sequence: TGTGCCAGCAGTTACGGGCCCAGGGTGGGTCAGCCCCAGCATTTT. This translates into CASSYGPRVGQPQHF.